This T cell receptor (beta chain) was identified in a study of T cells after yellow fever vaccination. Study as a whole: Fractions low in cell number were prepared with SMART-Seq v4 Ultra Low Input.

Template-switching 5'RACE yielded the TCR cDNA; a universal primer site and UMIs were added in the process. TCRdb reprocessed the 5' RACE reads with MiXCR, giving one entry per CDR3 protein. This table holds 300,000 to 400,000 distinct CDR3 sequences, approximately 12% found once. This CDR3 is 14 amino acids long. The V gene's germline CDR1 is KGHSH and CDR2 LQKENI. Trimming pared 6 bases from V and 5 bases from J, leaving 14 bases between. This specimen was CD4+ T cells sorted from PBMCs, taken 15 days after the yellow fever booster vaccination. This sequence originates from a man aged 18 to 30 who received the YFV17D yellow fever vaccine. This rearrangement joins TRBV18 to TRBJ2-4; the D gene is possibly TRBD2 (6 bases). The CDR3 sequence is CASSPSGLENIQYF. The CDR3 nucleotides read TGTGCCAGCTCTCCCTCGGGACTGGAAAACATTCAGTACTTC.